These 10 T cell receptor beta chains were all obtained from the same sample, sequenced in a study of T cells after somatic rescue of genetic block. Sequencing was performed with immunoSEQ multiplex PCR; in TCRdb, only in-frame clones are kept and a portion is missing. The sample yields over 14,000 clones, around three quarters seen once. The sequencing sample was made of peripheral blood mononuclear cells (PBMCs). These receptors all come from a boy younger than 18.

V usage is TRBV5-5 and J usage is TRBJ1-4; tentatively, D is TRBD1 (6 bases). CDR1 and CDR2 (germline): SGHKS, YYEKEE (reference sequence). The V gene lost 5 bases and the J gene lost 4 bases, with 15 bases spanning the gap. The CDR3 is made up of 15 amino acids. Written as DNA, the CDR3 is TGTGCCAGCAGTCATCAGGGGAATTATAATGAAAAACTGTTTTTT. Its translation is CASSHQGNYNEKLFF.

The chain recombines TRBV11-3 with TRBJ2-3; tentative D call: TRBD2 (5 bases). This CDR3 region has 14 residues. Germline loops: CDR1 SGHNT, CDR2 YENEEA. Trimming left V 1 base short and J 1 base short, with 6 bases between. The CDR3 sequence: CASSLGRGTDTQYF. The DNA for the CDR3 is TGTGCCAGCAGCTTAGGGCGGGGCACAGATACGCAGTATTTT.

The genes are TRBV11-2 and TRBJ1-2; TRBD1 might be the D (6 bases). Trimming pared 0 bases from V and 4 bases from J, leaving 9 bases between. Per the germline V gene, CDR1 is SGHAT and CDR2 is FQNNGV. This CDR3 spans 14 amino acids. As DNA, the CDR3 is TGTGCCAGCAGCTTAGACAGGGGATTCTATGGCTACACCTTC. It encodes CASSLDRGFYGYTF.

V gene TRBV4-2 combines with J gene TRBJ2-3; 9 nucleotides agree with TRBD2. CDR1 is LGHNA and CDR2 is YNFKEQ in the germline V gene. V shed 5 bases and J 3 bases; nucleotides not matched to a gene: 6. The CDR3 totals 15 residues. CDR3 in DNA: TGTGCCAGCAGCTTAGGACTAGCGTGGACAGATACGCAGTATTTT. Amino acids: CASSLGLAWTDTQYF.

The chain has TRBV7-3 and TRBJ1-2; D unresolved. Germline V gives CDR1 SGHTA, CDR2 FQGTGA. With 5 bases removed from V and 1 base from J, the gap between germline ends came to 8 bases. The CDR3 consists of 13 residues. The DNA of the CDR3 is TGTGCCAGCAGCCTCGCCGGTAACTATGGCTACACCTTC. Its protein is CASSLAGNYGYTF.

The V call is TRBV7-9, the J call TRBJ2-3; D may be TRBD2 (6 bases). The CDR3 covers 12 residues. The V gene's germline CDR1 is SEHNR and CDR2 FQNEAQ (reference sequence). V shed 5 bases and J shed 4 bases, with 7 bases lying between them. CDR3 in DNA: TGTGCCAGCAGCCCGGGGGCAGATACGCAGTATTTT. This codes for CASSPGADTQYF.

CDR3 nucleotides: TGTGCCAGTAGTAGAACGCTCGTCTATGGCTACACCTTC. Protein: CASSRTLVYGYTF. This chain uses TRBV19 with TRBJ1-2; D gene unclear. Germline CDR1 is LNHDA and CDR2 is SQIVND (reference sequence). The ends were cut back, 4 bases at V and 4 bases at J, with 10 bases in the middle. The CDR3 consists of 13 residues.

CDR3 amino acids: CASSKDRDPSGKEEKLFF. In DNA, the CDR3 is TGTGCCAGCAGCAAAGATAGGGACCCCAGCGGGAAAGAGGAAAAACTGTTTTTT. The chain couples TRBV21-1 to TRBJ1-4. TRBV21-1 is labeled a pseudogene. The CDR3 is made up of 18 amino acids.

The chain recombines TRBV5-1 with TRBJ2-7; TRBD1 matches at 8 bases. V lost 5 bases and J lost 3; bases outside the gene matches: 7. Germline lookup yields CDR1 SGHRS and CDR2 YFSETQ. CDR3 length equals 14 residues. The CDR3, as DNA: TGCGCCAGCAGATCCCTCGGACAGGGCTACGAGCAGTACTTC. It is translated as CASRSLGQGYEQYF.

The gene calls are TRBV11-3 and TRBJ1-3; D ambiguous. Germline-derived CDR1 and CDR2 are SGHNT and YENEEA. Trimming shortened V by 1 base and J by 7 bases, and 11 bases separated the two germline ends. The CDR3 covers 14 residues. For the CDR3, the DNA is TGTGCCAGCAGCTTAGGCCGGGCACGTAACACCATATATTTT. Residues: CASSLGRARNTIYF.